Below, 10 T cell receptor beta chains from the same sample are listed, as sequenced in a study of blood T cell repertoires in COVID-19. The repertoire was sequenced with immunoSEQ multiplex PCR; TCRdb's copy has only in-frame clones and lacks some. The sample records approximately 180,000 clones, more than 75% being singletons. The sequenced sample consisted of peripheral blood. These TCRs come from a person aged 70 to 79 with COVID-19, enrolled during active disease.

The CDR3 DNA reads as TGTGCCAGTACACCGGGGGGTTCACCCCTCCACTTT. Amino acids: CASTPGGSPLHF. This rearrangement joins TRBV28 to TRBJ1-6; tentatively, D is TRBD1 (5 bases). Germline loops: CDR1 MDHEN, CDR2 SYDVKM. This CDR3 is built from 12 residues. V was shortened by 9 bases and J by 9 bases, with 12 bases between the two germline ends.

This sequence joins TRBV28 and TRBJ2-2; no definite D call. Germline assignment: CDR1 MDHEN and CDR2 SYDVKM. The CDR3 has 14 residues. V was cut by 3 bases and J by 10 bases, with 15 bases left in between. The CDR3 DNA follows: TGTGCCAGCAGTTTTGGTCAGGTCTTTCAGGAGCTGTTTTTT. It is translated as CASSFGQVFQELFF. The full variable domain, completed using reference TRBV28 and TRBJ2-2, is DVKVTQSSRYLVKRTGEKVFLECVQDMDHENMFWYRQDPGLGLRLIYFSYDVKMKEKGDIPEGYSVSREKKERFSLILESASTNQTSMYLCASSFGQVFQELFFGEGSRLTVL.

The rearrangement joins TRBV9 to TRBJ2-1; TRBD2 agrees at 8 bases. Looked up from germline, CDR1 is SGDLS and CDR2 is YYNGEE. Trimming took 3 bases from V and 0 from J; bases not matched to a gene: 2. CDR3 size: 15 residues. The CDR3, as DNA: TGTGCCAGCAGCGCCAGCGGGAGCTCCTACAATGAGCAGTTCTTC. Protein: CASSASGSSYNEQFF.

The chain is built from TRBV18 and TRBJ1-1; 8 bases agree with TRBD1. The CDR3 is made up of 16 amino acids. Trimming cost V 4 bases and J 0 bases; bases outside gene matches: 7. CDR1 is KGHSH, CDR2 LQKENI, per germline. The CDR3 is CASSQSRDRMNTEAFF. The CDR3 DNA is TGTGCCAGCTCACAGTCCCGGGACAGGATGAACACTGAAGCTTTCTTT.

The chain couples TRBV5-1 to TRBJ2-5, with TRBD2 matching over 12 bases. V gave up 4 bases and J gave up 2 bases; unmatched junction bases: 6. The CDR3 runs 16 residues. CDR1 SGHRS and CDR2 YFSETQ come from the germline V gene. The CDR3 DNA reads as TGCGCCAGCAGCCCGGGACTAGCGGGCCGTCAAGAGACCCAGTACTTC. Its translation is CASSPGLAGRQETQYF.

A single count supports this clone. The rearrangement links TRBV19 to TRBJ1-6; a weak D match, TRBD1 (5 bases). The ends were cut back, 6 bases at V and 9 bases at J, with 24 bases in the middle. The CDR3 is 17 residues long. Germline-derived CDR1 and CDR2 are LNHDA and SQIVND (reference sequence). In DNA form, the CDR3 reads TGTGCCAGTAGCCCGGACGGGGGGGGTGCAGTAGTTTCACCCCTCCACTTT. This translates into CASSPDGGGAVVSPLHF.

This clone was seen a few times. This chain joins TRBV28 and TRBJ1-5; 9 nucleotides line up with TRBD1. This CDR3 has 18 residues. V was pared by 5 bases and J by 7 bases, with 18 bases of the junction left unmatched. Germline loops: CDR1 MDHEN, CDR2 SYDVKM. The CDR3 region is CASSNRGRSPTLGQPQHF. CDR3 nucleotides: TGTGCCAGCAGTAACAGGGGGCGATCACCCACGTTGGGGCAGCCCCAGCATTTT.

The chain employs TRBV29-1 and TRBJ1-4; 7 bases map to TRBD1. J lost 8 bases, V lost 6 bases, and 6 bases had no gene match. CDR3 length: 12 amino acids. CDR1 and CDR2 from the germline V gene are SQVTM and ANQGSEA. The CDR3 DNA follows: TGCAGCGTACGACAGGGAGAGGAAAAACTGTTTTTT. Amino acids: CSVRQGEEKLFF.

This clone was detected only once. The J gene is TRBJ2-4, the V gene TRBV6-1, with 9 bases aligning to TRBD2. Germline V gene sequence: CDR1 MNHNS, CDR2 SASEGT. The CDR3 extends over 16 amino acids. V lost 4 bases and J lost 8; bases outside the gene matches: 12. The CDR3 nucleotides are TGTGCCAGCAGTGCCCTAGCGGGAAGGGTCGGGCACATTCAGTACTTC. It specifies CASSALAGRVGHIQYF.

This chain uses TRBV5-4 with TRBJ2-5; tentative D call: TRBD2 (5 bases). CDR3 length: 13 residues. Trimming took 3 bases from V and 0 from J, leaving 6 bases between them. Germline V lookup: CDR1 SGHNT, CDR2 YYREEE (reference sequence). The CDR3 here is CASSSRDQETQYF. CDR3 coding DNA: TGTGCCAGCAGCTCGCGGGACCAAGAGACCCAGTACTTC.